The 28 T cell receptor beta chains given below trace back to one sample, sequenced in a study of CD8 T cells in ankylosing spondylitis. From the 5' RACE reads, TCRdb called clonotypes with MiXCR, one entry per CDR3 protein. Found here are some 840,000 distinct CDR3 sequences, 10% to 15% of them singletons; the top ten hold approximately 0.46%. Study conclusions and caveats: What seemed typical of ankylosing spondylitis blood was a TCR beta motif built from several highly homologous variants.

These receptors have no known antigen. The sequenced material came from blood, either unsorted or a sorted T cell fraction (not recorded which). The receptors were gathered from a male donor with ankylosing spondylitis.

The V and J genes are TRBV10-3 and TRBJ2-5, with 7 bases aligning to TRBD1. J was trimmed by 2 bases and V by 6 bases; bases with no gene match: 3. The V gene's germline CDR1 is ENHRY and CDR2 SYGVKD. The CDR3 covers 13 residues. CDR3 region: CAISQGVQETQYF. The CDR3 DNA is TGTGCCATCAGCCAGGGGGTTCAAGAGACCCAGTACTTC.

This clonotype was detected only a few times. The V and J genes are TRBV20-1 and TRBJ1-5; TRBD1 matches at 9 bases. Trimming took 3 bases from V and 5 from J; bases not matched to a gene: 5. The CDR3 totals 14 residues. Germline CDR1 DFQATT, CDR2 SNEGSKA (reference sequence). In nucleotides, the CDR3 is TGCAGTGCTAGGGCAAGGACAGGGGATCAGCCCCAGCATTTT. Translation: CSARARTGDQPQHF.

The chain couples TRBV7-9 to TRBJ1-4, with a weak D call TRBD1 (5 bases). This CDR3 region has 16 residues. Germline V gene data show CDR1 as SEHNR and CDR2 as FQNEAQ (reference sequence). The V end lost 3 bases, the J end lost 7 bases, and 18 bases lay between the germline ends. The CDR3 here is CASSFSFRDSGEKLFF. CDR3 DNA sequence: TGTGCCAGCAGCTTCTCTTTCCGGGACTCCGGTGAAAAACTGTTTTTT. The entire variable domain, with the rest obtained from reference TRBV7-9 and TRBJ1-4, is as follows: DTGVSQNPRHKITKRGQNVTFRCDPISEHNRLYWYRQTLGQGPEFLTYFQNEAQLEKSRLLSDRFSAERPKGSFSTLEIQRTEQGDSAMYLCASSFSFRDSGEKLFFGSGTQLSVL.

This clonotype has a count of ten or more. The CDR3 sequence is CASSLLSEYGYTF. DNA of the CDR3: TGTGCCAGCAGCTTACTCTCGGAATATGGCTACACCTTC. The chain uses TRBV7-2 and TRBJ1-2; D ambiguous. CDR3 length: 13 amino acids. CDR1 SGHTA and CDR2 FQGNSA come from the germline V gene. The V end was cut by 2 bases, the J end by 5 bases, with 9 bases between.

This clonotype was found many times. The chain recombines TRBV20-1 with TRBJ1-1; possible D gene TRBD1, 6 bases. Between the trimmed V and J ends, which lost 3 bases and 12 bases, there was a span of 26 bases. The CDR3 contains 15 residues. From germline, CDR1 is DFQATT and CDR2 SNEGSKA (reference sequence). CDR3 amino acids: CSARNSRLGGRLTFF. For the CDR3, the DNA is TGCAGTGCTAGGAATTCGAGACTGGGGGGCAGGCTGACTTTCTTT.

This clonotype turned up a few times. The chain links TRBV4-3 to TRBJ2-5; TRBD1 agrees at 9 bases. CDR1 and CDR2 (germline): LGHNA, YSLEER. CDR3 size: 15 residues. The ends lost 2 bases at V and 0 bases at J; junction bases unmatched: 1. The CDR3 DNA sequence: TGCGCCAGCAGCCAAAGGGACAGGGACCAAGAGACCCAGTACTTC. This encodes CASSQRDRDQETQYF.

The V call is TRBV12-3 or TRBV12-4, the J call TRBJ1-6; the match to TRBD1 covers 8 bases. This CDR3 comprises 16 residues. Trimming at V came to 6 bases and at J to 7 bases, leaving 11 bases not matched to a gene. CDR3 protein: CASSINAGTGNSPLHF. In nucleotides, the CDR3 is TGTGCCAGCAGCATTAATGCCGGGACAGGAAATTCACCCCTCCACTTT.

This chain links TRBV20-1 with TRBJ2-7; D not certain. This CDR3 has 13 amino acids. CDR1 is DFQATT, CDR2 SNEGSKA, per germline (reference sequence). The V gene lost 6 bases and the J gene lost 1 base, with 13 bases spanning the gap. Here the CDR3 DNA reads TGCAGTGCGTCTTGGACCCTTTCCTACGAGCAGTACTTC. Its protein is CSASWTLSYEQYF.

This clonotype was recorded at least ten times. This sequence joins TRBV12-3 or TRBV12-4 and TRBJ2-1, with 10 bases fitting TRBD2. This CDR3 comprises 17 residues. V shed 2 bases and J 1 base; nucleotides not matched to a gene: 5. CDR3 loop: CASSLKRLAGSYNEQFF. CDR3 sequence (DNA): TGTGCCAGCAGTTTAAAAAGACTAGCGGGTTCCTACAATGAGCAGTTCTTC.

V is TRBV20-1 and J is TRBJ2-3; D unclear. From germline, CDR1 is DFQATT and CDR2 SNEGSKA (reference sequence). Trimming stripped 3 bases from V and 1 base from J, with 14 bases between. The CDR3 has 15 residues. In DNA, the CDR3 is TGCAGTGCTAGGCCTGCGGCGACCCGCACAGATACGCAGTATTTT. It codes for CSARPAATRTDTQYF.

As regards this clonotype: The junction departs from the called germline gene at one end, perhaps through a read error. V and J are TRBV5-1 and TRBJ1-1, with 9 bases lining up with TRBD1. The CDR3 spans 12 residues. From germline, CDR1 is SGHRS and CDR2 YFSETQ. CDR3 in amino acids: CASSRDRVEAYF. The CDR3 DNA sequence: TGCGCCAGCAGCAGGGACAGGGTCGAAGCTTACTTT.

The chain recombines TRBV5-1 with TRBJ2-7, with TRBD2 matching over 10 bases. The CDR3 runs 14 residues. The V segment lost 6 bases and the J segment 6 bases; nucleotides outside the gene matches: 9. The V gene's germline CDR1 is SGHRS and CDR2 YFSETQ. The CDR3 DNA reads TGCGCCAGCAACCCTAGCGGGAGCGGTTCCGAGCAGTACTTC. Translation gives CASNPSGSGSEQYF.

This clonotype was counted a few times. The chain joins TRBV24-1 to TRBJ2-3; 7 bases fit TRBD2. CDR1 is KGHDR, CDR2 SFDVKD, per germline. The ends lost 5 bases at V and 4 bases at J; junction bases unmatched: 2. The CDR3 extends over 13 amino acids. The CDR3 sequence: CATSAGGSDTQYF. The DNA for the CDR3 is TGTGCCACCAGTGCGGGGGGATCAGATACGCAGTATTTT.

The rearrangement links TRBV5-4 to TRBJ2-4; 11 nucleotides line up with TRBD2. J was trimmed by 0 bases and V by 3 bases; bases with no gene match: 11. The V gene's germline CDR1 is SGHNT and CDR2 YYREEE (reference sequence). This CDR3 spans 19 amino acids. CDR3 nucleotides: TGTGCCAGCAGCTATTCCGGGACTAGCGGAGGACTAGCCAAAAACATTCAGTACTTC. This translates into CASSYSGTSGGLAKNIQYF. The complete variable domain, with remaining parts taken from reference TRBV5-4 and TRBJ2-4, reads ETGVTQSPTHLIKTRGQQVTLRCSSQSGHNTVSWYQQALGQGPQFIFQYYREEENGRGNFPPRFSGLQFPNYSSELNVNALELDDSALYLCASSYSGTSGGLAKNIQYFGAGTRLSVL.

The rearrangement links TRBV10-3 to TRBJ1-5; D is unresolved. This CDR3 has 15 residues. The V end was cut by 3 bases, the J end by 7 bases, with 16 bases between. Germline loops: CDR1 ENHRY, CDR2 SYGVKD. This CDR3 is CAISDSLGGVQPQHF. The CDR3 DNA reads as TGTGCCATCAGTGACTCCCTCGGTGGAGTGCAGCCCCAGCATTTT.

The V gene is TRBV5-1, the J gene TRBJ2-5; TRBD1 matches 8 bases. Germline V gene data show CDR1 as SGHRS and CDR2 as YFSETQ. V shed 2 bases and J 3 bases; nucleotides not matched to a gene: 9. This CDR3 is built from 16 residues. The CDR3 DNA is TGCGCCAGCAGCTTTTCGCAGGGGGCATGGGAAGAGACCCAGTACTTC. This codes for CASSFSQGAWEETQYF.

The chain is built from TRBV10-3 and TRBJ2-1; 7 bases are a match to TRBD2. J lost 5 bases, V lost 3 bases, and 7 bases had no gene match. Per the germline V gene, CDR1 is ENHRY and CDR2 is SYGVKD. The CDR3 is 15 amino acids. The CDR3 coding sequence is TGTGCCATCAGTGACCTCGGCGGGGGTGACAATGAGCAGTTCTTC. It specifies CAISDLGGGDNEQFF.

The sample holds a few counts of this clonotype. This chain connects TRBV10-3 to TRBJ2-7; D gene unclear. Germline V gene sequence: CDR1 ENHRY, CDR2 SYGVKD. The CDR3 is 14 residues long. The V end lost 3 bases, the J end lost 2 bases, and 11 bases lay between the germline ends. The CDR3 loop reads CAISESTSTYEQYF. CDR3 DNA: TGTGCCATCAGTGAATCGACAAGTACCTACGAGCAGTACTTC.

This clonotype was seen a few times. V and J are TRBV29-1 and TRBJ2-5; the D is unclear. This CDR3 is built from 13 residues. Looked up from germline, CDR1 is SQVTM and CDR2 is ANQGSEA. Trimming removed 2 bases at V and 0 bases at J, with 7 bases between. CDR3 bases: TGCAGCGTTGAAAGCGCGTACCAAGAGACCCAGTACTTC. As protein: CSVESAYQETQYF.

This clonotype was picked up a small number of times. The rearrangement joins TRBV7-2 to TRBJ2-7; D is possibly TRBD1 or TRBD2 (5 bases each). The CDR3 runs to 16 residues. Between the trimmed V and J ends, which lost 0 bases and 4 bases, there was a span of 16 bases. CDR1 is SGHTA, CDR2 FQGNSA, per germline. CDR3 DNA: TGTGCCAGCAGCTTAGCAGGGACCATAGAGGGGTACGAGCAGTACTTC. Its protein product is CASSLAGTIEGYEQYF.

Ten or more counts support this clonotype. The chain is built from TRBV5-1 and TRBJ2-7; TRBD1 might be the D (6 bases). The CDR3 runs to 13 residues. Trimming cost V 4 bases and J 4 bases, with 12 bases left between them. Germline CDR1 reads SGHRS; CDR2 reads YFSETQ. The CDR3 sequence is CASSQRTDYEQYF. DNA of the CDR3: TGCGCCAGCAGCCAAAGGACAGATTACGAGCAGTACTTC.

The table lists this clonotype with a few counts. The chain links TRBV4-3 to TRBJ2-3; no clear D. Germline V lookup: CDR1 LGHNA, CDR2 YSLEER. This CDR3 has 17 residues. V lost 0 bases to trimming and J lost 7 bases, with 20 bases between them. This CDR3 is CASSQEFGYQSSNTQYF. The CDR3 region has the DNA TGCGCCAGCAGCCAAGAGTTTGGCTACCAGTCATCCAATACGCAGTATTTT.

This clonotype was seen at least ten times. The chain employs TRBV4-3 and TRBJ2-1; D unclear. The CDR3 spans 13 residues. From germline, CDR1 is LGHNA and CDR2 YSLEER. V gave up 3 bases and J gave up 12 bases, with 15 bases separating them. CDR3: CASSQDQGEVQFF. In DNA, the CDR3 is TGCGCCAGCAGCCAGGACCAAGGTGAGGTGCAGTTCTTC.

This chain connects TRBV20-1 to TRBJ2-7, with 10 bases that match TRBD2. Germline CDR1 is DFQATT and CDR2 is SNEGSKA (reference sequence). J gave up 0 bases and V 3 bases, and 2 bases lay outside the gene matches. The CDR3 spans 14 residues. CDR3 bases: TGCAGTGCTAGCCTAGCGGGGGCCTCCTACGAGCAGTACTTC. The encoded protein is CSASLAGASYEQYF.

V is TRBV29-1 and J is TRBJ2-6; D remains unclear. V was pared by 8 bases and J by 1 base, with 6 bases between. The CDR3 consists of 12 residues. The germline V gene encodes CDR1 SQVTM and CDR2 ANQGSEA. CDR3 nucleotides: TGCAGCTTTTCTTCTGGGGCCAACGTCCTGACTTTC. It yields the protein CSFSSGANVLTF.

This clonotype turned up a few times. The chain uses TRBV10-3 and TRBJ1-2; TRBD1 agrees at 8 bases. The CDR3 runs 15 residues. The germline V gene encodes CDR1 ENHRY and CDR2 SYGVKD. With V trimmed by 0 bases and J by 6 bases, 6 bases remained unmatched. The CDR3 sequence: CAISESLGQGDGYTF. For the CDR3, the DNA is TGTGCCATCAGTGAGTCGCTAGGACAGGGAGATGGCTACACCTTC.

The V gene is TRBV6-1, the J gene TRBJ2-2; 9 bases map to TRBD2. Germline trimming cut 6 bases from V and 5 bases from J; bases unmatched to any gene: 7. Looked up from germline, CDR1 is MNHNS and CDR2 is SASEGT. This CDR3 contains 15 residues. The CDR3 DNA reads TGTGCCAGCAGGGTGAGGCTAGCGGGAACCGGGGAGCTGTTTTTT. Amino acids: CASRVRLAGTGELFF.

This clonotype turned up a few times. The chain combines TRBV24-1 with TRBJ2-1; D is unclear. The V end lost 4 bases, the J end lost 4 bases, and 13 bases lay between the germline ends. The CDR3 extends over 15 amino acids. Germline values: CDR1 KGHDR, CDR2 SFDVKD. CDR3 bases: TGTGCCACCAGTGACTCCGACTGGTTATACAATGAGCAGTTCTTC. It specifies CATSDSDWLYNEQFF.